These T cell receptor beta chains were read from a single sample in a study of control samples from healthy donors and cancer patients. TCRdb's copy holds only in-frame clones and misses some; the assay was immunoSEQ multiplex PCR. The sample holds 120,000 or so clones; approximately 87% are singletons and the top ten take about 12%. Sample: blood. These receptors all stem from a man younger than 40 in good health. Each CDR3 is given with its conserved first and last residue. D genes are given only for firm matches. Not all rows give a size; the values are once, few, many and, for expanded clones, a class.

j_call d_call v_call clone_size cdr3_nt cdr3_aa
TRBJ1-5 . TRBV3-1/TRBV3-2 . TGTGCCAGCAGCCACGCCGGGCCCAATCAGCCCCAGCATTTT CASSHAGPNQPQHF
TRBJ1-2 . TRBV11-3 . TGTGCCAGCAGCTCTCGGGAAATGGGCTACACCTTC CASSSREMGYTF
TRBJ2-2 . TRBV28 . TGTGCCAGCAAAGAGCAGGGGCGGAACACCGGGGAGCTGTTTTTT CASKEQGRNTGELFF
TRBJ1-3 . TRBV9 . TGTGCCAGCAGCCTGGCTCAGGGTCGCTCTGGAAACACCATATATTTT CASSLAQGRSGNTIYF
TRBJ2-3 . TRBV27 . TGTGCCAGCAGTTTATATCCCCTCTCCAGCACAGATACGCAGTATTTT CASSLYPLSSTDTQYF
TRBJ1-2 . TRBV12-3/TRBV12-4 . TGTGCCAGCAGAATGGCGGGCTATGGCTACACCTTC CASRMAGYGYTF
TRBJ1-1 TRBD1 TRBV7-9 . TGTGCCAGCAGCCAAAGAGGGGAACAGGGGTTTACTGAAGCTTTCTTT CASSQRGEQGFTEAFF
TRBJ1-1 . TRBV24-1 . TGTGCCACCAGTGAAAAGGGGATTGAAGCTTTCTTT CATSEKGIEAFF
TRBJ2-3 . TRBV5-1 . TGCGCCAGCAGCTCGGCAGGGGCCACAGATACGCAGTATTTT CASSSAGATDTQYF
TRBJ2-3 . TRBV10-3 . TGTGCCATCAGCCTGGGGGGCCGAGTCTTGACAGATACGCAGTATTTT CAISLGGRVLTDTQYF
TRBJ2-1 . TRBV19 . TGTGCCAGTAGTGGACGGGGGAGCAGCTCCTACAATGAGCAGTTCTTC CASSGRGSSSYNEQFF
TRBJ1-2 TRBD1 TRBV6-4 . TGTGCCAGCAGCCGGACAGGAGACCTTAACTATGGCTACACCTTC CASSRTGDLNYGYTF
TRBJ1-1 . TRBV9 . TGTGCCAGCAGCGTAGGTAGTAAGGGGAGGACTGAAGCTTTCTTT CASSVGSKGRTEAFF
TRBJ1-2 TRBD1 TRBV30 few TGTGCCTGGAGTGTACCCACCGGGACAGGGGGAAGTGGCTACACCTTC CAWSVPTGTGGSGYTF
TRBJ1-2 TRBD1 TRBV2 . TGTGCCAGCAACTTACAGGGGGCAGGATATGGCTACACCTTC CASNLQGAGYGYTF
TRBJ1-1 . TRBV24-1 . TGTGCCACCAGTGACACCGGACCTTCGGAAGCTTTCTTT CATSDTGPSEAFF
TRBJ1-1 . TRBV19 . TGTGCCAGTAGTATAGTATCAACTGAAGCTTTCTTT CASSIVSTEAFF
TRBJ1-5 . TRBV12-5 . TGTGCTAGTGGTTTGGTACTCTTTGAGGCGGCAAATAGCAATCAGCCCCAGCATTTT CASGLVLFEAANSNQPQHF
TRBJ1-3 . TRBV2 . TGTGCCAGCAGCCTAGGCTCTGGAAACACCATATATTTT CASSLGSGNTIYF
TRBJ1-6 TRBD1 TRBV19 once TGTGCCAGTAGTAATACAGGGGAGAATTCACCCCTCCACTTT CASSNTGENSPLHF
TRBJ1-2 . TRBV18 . TGTGCCAGCTCACCAGCGGCAGTTGAAGTCTATGGCTACACCTTC CASSPAAVEVYGYTF
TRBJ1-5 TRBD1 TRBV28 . TGTGCCAGCAGTTTACTGGGACAGAGGGATCAGCCCCAGCATTTT CASSLLGQRDQPQHF
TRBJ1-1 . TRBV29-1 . TGCAGCGTTGAAGATTTGGGGGGCATGAACACTGAAGCTTTCTTT CSVEDLGGMNTEAFF
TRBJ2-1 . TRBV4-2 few TGTGCCAGCAGCCAAGGGGCCCTACAGGGATACAATGAGCAGTTCTTC CASSQGALQGYNEQFF
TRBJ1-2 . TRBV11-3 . TGTGCCAGCAGCTTAGGGGGTCATGGCTACACCTTC CASSLGGHGYTF
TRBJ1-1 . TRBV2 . TGTGCCAGCATGGAAGGTTACGGTGAAGCTTTCTTT CASMEGYGEAFF
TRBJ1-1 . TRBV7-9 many TGTGCCAGCAGCTTTGATATGAACACTGAAGCTTTCTTT CASSFDMNTEAFF
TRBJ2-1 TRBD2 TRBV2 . TGTGCCAGCTGGTTCGGGGGGAATTCCTACAATGAGCAGTTCTTC CASWFGGNSYNEQFF
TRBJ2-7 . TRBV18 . TGTGCCAGCTCACCACCGAGACTAGCCTACGAGCAGTACTTC CASSPPRLAYEQYF
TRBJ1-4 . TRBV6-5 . TGTGCCAGCAGCCCGGACTTATGGGGTGAAAAACTGTTTTTT CASSPDLWGEKLFF
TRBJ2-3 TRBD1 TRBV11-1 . TGTGCCAGCAGCGTTGGGACAGGCCTTCGTCGGGGGACGCAGTATTTT CASSVGTGLRRGTQYF
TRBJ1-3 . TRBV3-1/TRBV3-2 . TGTGCCAGCAGCCAAGCACGGGGATACACCATATATTTT CASSQARGYTIYF
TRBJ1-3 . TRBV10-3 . TGTGCCATCAGGCCGGACGGGGGCTCTGGAAACACCATATATTTT CAIRPDGGSGNTIYF
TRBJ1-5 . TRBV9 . TGTGCCAGCAGCGTAGCCGGGAGCAATCAGCCCCAGCATTTT CASSVAGSNQPQHF
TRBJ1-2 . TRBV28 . TGTGCCAGCAGTTTAGGGCAGGGAGATGGCTACACCTTC CASSLGQGDGYTF
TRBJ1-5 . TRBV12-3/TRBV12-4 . TGTGCCAGCAGCCCCCACTCTTATCAGCCCCAGCATTTT CASSPHSYQPQHF